These 16 T cell receptor beta chains came from one sample sequenced in a study of blood T cell repertoires in COVID-19. Repertoires were generated with immunoSEQ multiplex PCR, while TCRdb's copy carries only in-frame clones and drops some. Here the sample spans 35,000 to 40,000 clones, 87% being singletons. The sequencing sample was made of peripheral blood. The receptor set was obtained from a human donor in a cohort sampled during active COVID-19.

The V and J genes are TRBV7-3 and TRBJ1-1, with 7 bases aligning to TRBD1. The CDR3 has 16 amino acids. Per germline, CDR1 SGHTA and CDR2 FQGTGA. V dropped 5 bases and J dropped 1; count of bases not matched to a gene: 10. CDR3 sequence reads: CASSEVPTGPNTEAFF. The DNA for the CDR3 is TGTGCCAGCAGCGAAGTACCGACAGGGCCGAACACTGAAGCTTTCTTT.

This chain links TRBV19 with TRBJ1-6, with 7 nucleotides matching TRBD1. This CDR3 comprises 15 residues. Germline values: CDR1 LNHDA, CDR2 SQIVND (reference sequence). The V segment lost 8 bases and the J segment 0 bases; nucleotides outside the gene matches: 4. In DNA form, the CDR3 reads TGTGCCAGTGTACAGGGGAGCTCCTATAATTCACCCCTCCACTTT. Translation gives CASVQGSSYNSPLHF.

The chain recombines TRBV29-1 with TRBJ2-3; a possible D gene is TRBD1 (6 bases). The CDR3 sequence is 14 residues long. Trimming removed 6 bases at V and 2 bases at J, with 15 bases between. From germline, CDR1 is SQVTM and CDR2 ANQGSEA. In DNA, the CDR3 is TGCAGCGTGGAGCCGGGACACACCACAGATACGCAGTATTTT. Protein sequence: CSVEPGHTTDTQYF.

The genes are TRBV2 and TRBJ1-1; D gene ambiguous. Germline V CDR1 and CDR2: SNHLY, FYNNEI. The ends were cut back, 4 bases at V and 0 bases at J, with 6 bases in the middle. This CDR3 has 13 residues. CDR3 sequence reads: CASSADLNTEAFF. CDR3 in DNA: TGTGCCAGCAGTGCAGATTTGAACACTGAAGCTTTCTTT.

J is TRBJ2-7 and V is TRBV5-1; a possible D gene is TRBD2 (6 bases). V lost 0 bases, J lost 7 bases, and 14 bases lay in between. In germline, CDR1 is SGHRS, CDR2 YFSETQ. This CDR3 contains 14 residues. The chain's CDR3 is CASSLALETREQYF. The DNA of the CDR3 is TGCGCCAGCAGCTTGGCCCTAGAGACTAGGGAGCAGTACTTC. Based on the CDR3 plus reference TRBV5-1 and TRBJ2-7, the full variable domain is KAGVTQTPRYLIKTRGQQVTLSCSPISGHRSVSWYQQTPGQGLQFLFEYFSETQRNKGNFPGRFSGRQFSNSRSEMNVSTLELGDSALYLCASSLALETREQYFGPGTRLTVT.

This chain joins TRBV27 and TRBJ2-7; the match to TRBD2 covers 7 bases. Germline CDR1 MNHEY, CDR2 SMNVEV (reference sequence). This CDR3 spans 13 amino acids. J lost 3 bases, V lost 4 bases, and 3 bases had no gene match. The CDR3 DNA follows: TGTGCCAGCAGTTCACGGACTAGCTACGAGCAGTACTTC. Its protein is CASSSRTSYEQYF.

The V gene is TRBV19, the J gene TRBJ2-1; a possible D gene is TRBD2 (6 bases). Trimming removed 8 bases at V and 4 bases at J, with 9 bases between. The CDR3 loop spans 12 amino acids. The germline V gene encodes CDR1 LNHDA and CDR2 SQIVND (reference sequence). The CDR3 sequence: CASGDLYNEQFF. The CDR3 DNA is TGTGCCAGTGGGGACTTGTACAATGAGCAGTTCTTC.

V and J are TRBV7-9 and TRBJ1-5; the D is unclear. V was clipped by 3 bases and J by 8 bases, with 8 bases between them. The CDR3 sequence is 12 residues long. CDR1 and CDR2 from the germline V gene are SEHNR and FQNEAQ (reference sequence). Written as DNA, the CDR3 is TGTGCCAGCAGCTTTAGCGGGAAGCCCCAGCATTTT. Translating gives CASSFSGKPQHF.

CDR3 sequence: CASSQAGTAFSLSGNTIYF. The CDR3 DNA sequence: TGTGCCAGCAGCCAGGCCGGGACAGCCTTCTCCCTCTCTGGAAACACCATATATTTT. V gene TRBV3-1 (or the pseudogene TRBV3-2) combines with J gene TRBJ1-3; 7 bases agree with TRBD1. CDR1 is LGHDT and CDR2 is YNNKEL in the germline V gene (reference sequence). The CDR3 is made up of 19 amino acids. J lost 0 bases, V lost 3 bases, and 14 bases had no gene match.

This clone has just one count. CDR3 loop: CASSYGGTGTDTQYF. CDR3 DNA sequence: TGTGCCAGCAGTTACGGAGGGACGGGCACAGATACGCAGTATTTT. This chain joins TRBV6-5 and TRBJ2-3; maybe TRBD2 (6 bases). Trimming pared 2 bases from V and 1 base from J, leaving 10 bases between. The CDR3 loop spans 15 amino acids. The germline CDR1 and CDR2 sequences are MNHEY and SVGAGI.

The V and J genes are TRBV6-2 or TRBV6-3 and TRBJ1-1, with D perhaps matching TRBD1 (5 bases). The germline V and J ends were trimmed by 0 bases and 8 bases, with 10 bases remaining between them. The length of the CDR3 is 13 residues. CDR1 is MNHEY and CDR2 is SVGEGT in the germline V gene. The CDR3: CASSYSKGREAFF. CDR3 DNA sequence: TGTGCCAGCAGTTACTCGAAGGGGCGCGAAGCTTTCTTT.

V gene TRBV29-1 combines with J gene TRBJ1-1; D uncertain. The germline V gene encodes CDR1 SQVTM and CDR2 ANQGSEA. The V end was cut by 6 bases, the J end by 2 bases, with 13 bases between. The CDR3 is 13 amino acids. The CDR3 DNA reads as TGCAGCGTCTCAGGTGGGAGAAACACTGAAGCTTTCTTT. Amino acid sequence: CSVSGGRNTEAFF.

The CDR3 coding sequence is TGCGCCAGCAGCTGGGGGACAGGGGGCGCCGAGCAGTACTTC. Translating it yields CASSWGTGGAEQYF. This chain joins TRBV5-1 and TRBJ2-7; 12 bases agree with TRBD1. The CDR3 contains 14 residues. CDR1 and CDR2 (germline): SGHRS, YFSETQ. V gave up 3 bases and J gave up 6 bases; unmatched junction bases: 4. The entire variable domain, with the rest obtained from reference TRBV5-1 and TRBJ2-7, is as follows: KAGVTQTPRYLIKTRGQQVTLSCSPISGHRSVSWYQQTPGQGLQFLFEYFSETQRNKGNFPGRFSGRQFSNSRSEMNVSTLELGDSALYLCASSWGTGGAEQYFGPGTRLTVT.

The chain is built from TRBV28 and TRBJ2-1; 9 bases are a match to TRBD1. The ends lost 3 bases at V and 6 bases at J; junction bases unmatched: 15. Germline-derived CDR1 and CDR2 are MDHEN and SYDVKM. This CDR3 contains 18 residues. The CDR3 here is CASSFAGQGSFGGNEQFF. CDR3 in DNA: TGTGCCAGCAGTTTCGCGGGACAGGGCTCCTTCGGGGGCAATGAGCAGTTCTTC. The whole variable domain, remainder taken from reference TRBV28 and TRBJ2-1, is DVKVTQSSRYLVKRTGEKVFLECVQDMDHENMFWYRQDPGLGLRLIYFSYDVKMKEKGDIPEGYSVSREKKERFSLILESASTNQTSMYLCASSFAGQGSFGGNEQFFGPGTRLTVL.

V and J are TRBV3-1 (or the pseudogene TRBV3-2) and TRBJ1-3, with D possibly matching TRBD1 (5 bases). The length of the CDR3 is 13 residues. V lost 1 base to trimming and J lost 6 bases, with 7 bases between them. Germline V gene sequence: CDR1 LGHDT, CDR2 YNNKEL (reference sequence). In DNA form, the CDR3 reads TGTGCCAGCAGCCAAGCAGGGCCAAACACCATATATTTT. This gives the protein CASSQAGPNTIYF.

The V and J genes are TRBV6-6 and TRBJ1-5; TRBD1 matches 7 bases. This CDR3 spans 16 amino acids. Germline CDR1 reads MNHNY; CDR2 reads SVGAGI (reference sequence). V shed 5 bases, J shed 5 bases, and the junction held 12 bases outside the gene matches. CDR3 in DNA: TGTGCCAGCAGTACCCGGGACAGAAGAGTCTATCAGCCCCAGCATTTT. Residues: CASSTRDRRVYQPQHF.